This entry is about one T cell receptor beta chain. What it binds is not known. One junction end disagrees with the germline gene, perhaps due to a read error. The source of the sample is a study of identical twins. The study, taken as a whole, reports: Analyses of zero insertions could, in part, be confounded by invariant MAIT and iNKT cells.

It was template switching that added a universal primer site, and there were unique molecular identifiers on the cDNA. Using its own MiXCR run on the 5' RACE reads, TCRdb lists one record per CDR3 protein. This table holds 1.5 million to 2 million distinct CDR3 sequences, less than 35% found once. The CDR3 covers 15 residues. Germline V lookup: CDR1 MGHRA, CDR2 YSYEKL. The chain combines TRBV4-1 with TRBJ2-1; 7 bases align to TRBD1. The TCR was taken from a newborn girl in good health. The material sequenced was cord blood. The CDR3, as DNA: TGCGCCAGCAGCCAGGGACAGTTCTACTACAAGGAGCAGTTCTTC. It is translated as CASSQGQFYYKEQFF.